The rows below give T cell receptor beta chains drawn from one sample of a study of CD8 T cells in Susac syndrome. Each CDR3 protein is one row after TCRdb ran MiXCR on the immunoSEQ multiplex PCR reads. This sample has approximately 190,000 distinct CDR3 sequences, with around 93% found just once. Sequencing input: CD4+ T cells from PBMCs. These receptors all come from a human donor in good health. Each CDR3 is given without its conserved first and last residue. A D gene is named only where the DNA matches it firmly.

v_call	j_call	cdr3_length	d_call	cdr3_aa
TRBV25-1	TRBJ1-1	11	TRBD1	ASLGQGETEAF
TRBV7-2	TRBJ2-1	14	-	ASSLGGVGHGNEQF
TRBV7-2	TRBJ1-2	13	-	ASSLKTGPSYGYT
TRBV28	TRBJ1-5	12	-	ASTPGGSSQPQH
TRBV6-2/TRBV6-3	TRBJ1-1	12	TRBD1	ASSYGTGNTEAF
TRBV12-3/TRBV12-4	TRBJ2-5	14	-	ASSLWGKFGMETQY
TRBV20-1	TRBJ2-1	9	-	SASLGHEQF
TRBV5-1	TRBJ2-3	11	TRBD1	ASTQGSTDTQY
TRBV6-1	TRBJ1-3	11	-	ASTPSYSDTIY
TRBV7-2	TRBJ2-3	13	TRBD2	ASRSGGPASGLQY
TRBV27	TRBJ2-1	13	TRBD1	ASSRGTGGGNEQF
TRBV3-1	TRBJ1-5	13	TRBD1	ASSQRGTDDQPQH
TRBV6-5	TRBJ2-5	10	-	ASSPGRQTQY
TRBV7-2	TRBJ2-2	12	-	ASSRDASTGELF
TRBV2	TRBJ2-6	13	-	ASKLKTAGANVLT
TRBV7-2	TRBJ1-3	14	-	ASSSLTAYSGNTIY
TRBV2	TRBJ2-3	14	-	ASSESRGPSTDTQY
TRBV10-3	TRBJ2-5	12	-	AISESLGGKTQY
TRBV5-1	TRBJ1-1	12	-	ASSSDRRGTEAF
TRBV3-1	TRBJ2-7	13	-	ASSQGSKGGYEQY